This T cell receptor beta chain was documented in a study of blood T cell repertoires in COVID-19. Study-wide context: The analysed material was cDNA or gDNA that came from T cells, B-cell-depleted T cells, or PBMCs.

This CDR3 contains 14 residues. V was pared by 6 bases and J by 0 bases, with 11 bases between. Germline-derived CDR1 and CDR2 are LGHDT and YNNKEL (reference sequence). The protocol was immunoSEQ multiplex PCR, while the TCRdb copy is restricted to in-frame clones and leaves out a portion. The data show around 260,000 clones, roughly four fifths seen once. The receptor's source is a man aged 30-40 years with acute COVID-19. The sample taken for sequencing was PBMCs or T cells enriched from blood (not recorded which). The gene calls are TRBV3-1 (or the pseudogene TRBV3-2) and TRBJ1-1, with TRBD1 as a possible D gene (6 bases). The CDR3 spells CASRHDRLNTEAFF. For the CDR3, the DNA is TGTGCCAGCAGGCATGACAGGCTGAACACTGAAGCTTTCTTT.